This T cell receptor beta chain comes out of a study of blood T cell repertoires in COVID-19. Turning to the study itself: Collection of acute and convalescent COVID-19 samples took place in the United States, Italy and Spain. T cells, B-cell-depleted T cells, or PBMCs supplied cDNA or gDNA.

Authors' processing steps: Quantification of nucleated cells was approximated via reference gene primer amplification. This table comes from immunoSEQ multiplex PCR, and its TCRdb copy is limited to in-frame clones, with some not included. The V and J calls and the clone size are those of that table, but D and trimming were determined from the DNA. The sample consists of 50,000 to 75,000 clones, 90% to 95% of them appearing once. The germline CDR1 and CDR2 sequences are LGHNT and FRNRAP. V was pared by 4 bases and J by 14 bases, with 17 bases of the junction left unmatched. CDR3 size: 16 residues. The clonotype comes from a human donor in a cohort sampled during active COVID-19. The chain couples TRBV12-5 to TRBJ2-1, with 10 bases that match TRBD2. The specimen sequenced was peripheral blood. This CDR3 is CASGSRTSGSELYKFF. DNA for the CDR3: TGTGCTAGTGGTTCCCGGACTAGCGGCTCGGAATTATACAAGTTCTTC.